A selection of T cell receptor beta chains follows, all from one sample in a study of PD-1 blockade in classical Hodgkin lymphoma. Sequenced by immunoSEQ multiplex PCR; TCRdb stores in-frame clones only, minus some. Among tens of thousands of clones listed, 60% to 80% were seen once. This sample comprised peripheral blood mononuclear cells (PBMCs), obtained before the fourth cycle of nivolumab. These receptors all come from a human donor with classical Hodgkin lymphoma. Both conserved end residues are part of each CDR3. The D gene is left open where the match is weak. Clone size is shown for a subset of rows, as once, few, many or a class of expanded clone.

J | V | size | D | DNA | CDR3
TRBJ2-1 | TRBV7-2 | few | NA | TGTGCCAGCAGCTCCTACGGAGGTGAGCAGTTCTTC | CASSSYGGEQFF
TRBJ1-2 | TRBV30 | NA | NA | TGTGCCTGGAGTCTGGGACGGGTTTCCTATGGCTACACCTTC | CAWSLGRVSYGYTF
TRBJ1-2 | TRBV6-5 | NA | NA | TGTGCCAGCAGTTACTCGGGGGGAACTAACTATGGCTACACCTTC | CASSYSGGTNYGYTF
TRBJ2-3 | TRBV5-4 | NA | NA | TGTGCCAGCAGCTTGGCCGGGACTCCGATCGATACGCAGTATTTT | CASSLAGTPIDTQYF
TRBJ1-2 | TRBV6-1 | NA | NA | TGTGCCAGCAGTATTGGGGCCTATGGCTACACCTTC | CASSIGAYGYTF
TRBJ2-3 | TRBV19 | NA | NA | TGTGCCAGTACTCCCTTGGCAGGGGGGGCGACAGATACGCAGTATTTT | CASTPLAGGATDTQYF
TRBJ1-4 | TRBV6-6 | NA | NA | TGTGCCAGCAGTGCCGGGATCCGAGACGAAAAACTGTTTTTT | CASSAGIRDEKLFF
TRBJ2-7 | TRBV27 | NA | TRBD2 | TGTGCCAGCAGTTTATCCCGTCGCGGACTAGCGGGGGGGCTGGCCGAGCAGTACTTC | CASSLSRRGLAGGLAEQYF
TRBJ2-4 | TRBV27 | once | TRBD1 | TGTGCCAGCAGTGCGGGACAGGTAGCCAAAAACATTCAGTACTTC | CASSAGQVAKNIQYF
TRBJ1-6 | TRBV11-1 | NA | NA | TGTGCCAGCAGCTTAGTCTCTCGGGACGCCGGCCCACCCCTCCACTTT | CASSLVSRDAGPPLHF
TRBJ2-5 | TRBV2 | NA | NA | TGTGCCAGCAATCGGGGACCGGGGGAGACCCAGTACTTC | CASNRGPGETQYF
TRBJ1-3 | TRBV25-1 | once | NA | TGTGCCAGCAGTGAATACCCCGCCGGGTCTGGAAACACCATATATTTT | CASSEYPAGSGNTIYF
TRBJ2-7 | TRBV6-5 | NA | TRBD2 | TGTGCCAGCAGGACTACTAGCGGGGCGACCTACGAGCAGTACTTC | CASRTTSGATYEQYF
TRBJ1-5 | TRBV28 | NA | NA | TGTGCCGTCAGAGAGGGTGGTAGCAATCAGCCCCAGCATTTT | CAVREGGSNQPQHF
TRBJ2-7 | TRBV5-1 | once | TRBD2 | TGCGCCAGCAGCTTGGGTTGGAGCGGGGGGTCCTACGAGCAGTACTTC | CASSLGWSGGSYEQYF
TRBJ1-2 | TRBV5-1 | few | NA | TGCGCCAGCAGCTTAACGACCAACTCCCCATTCTATGGCTACACCTTC | CASSLTTNSPFYGYTF
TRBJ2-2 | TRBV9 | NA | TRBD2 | TGTGCCAGCAGCCCGACCGGGACTAGCGGGGCCACCGGGGAGCTGTTTTTT | CASSPTGTSGATGELFF
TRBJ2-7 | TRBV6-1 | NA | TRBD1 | TGTGCCAGCAGTGAGACAGGGAGCTCCTACGAGCAGTACTTC | CASSETGSSYEQYF
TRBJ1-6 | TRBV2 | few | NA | TGTGCCAGCAGGCCGGACAGAACCTCCTATAATTCACCCCTCCACTTT | CASRPDRTSYNSPLHF
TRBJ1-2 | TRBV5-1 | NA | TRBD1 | TGCGCCAGCAGCCCTGGACAGGGTTCTTATGGCTACACCTTC | CASSPGQGSYGYTF
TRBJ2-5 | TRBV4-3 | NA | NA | TGCGCCAGCAGCCAAGATAGGAGGGGGGCTCGCCAAGAGACCCAGTACTTC | CASSQDRRGARQETQYF
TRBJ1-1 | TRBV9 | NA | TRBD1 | TGTGCCAGCAGCGTAGTTCCGGGACAGGGAGGCACTGAAGCTTTCTTT | CASSVVPGQGGTEAFF
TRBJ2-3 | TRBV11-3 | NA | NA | TGTGCCAGCAGCGTAGGTAGCGGTGATACGCAGTATTTT | CASSVGSGDTQYF
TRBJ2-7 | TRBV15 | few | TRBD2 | TGTGCCACCAGCAGAGATAGGCTAGCGGGGGTATACGAGCAGTACTTC | CATSRDRLAGVYEQYF
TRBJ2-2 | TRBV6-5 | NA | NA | TGTGCCAGCAGTTACTCAGGACTGAACACCGGGGAGCTGTTTTTT | CASSYSGLNTGELFF
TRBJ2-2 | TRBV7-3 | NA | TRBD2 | TGTGCCAGCTCCTTTGCGGGGGAAATGGGGGAGCTGTTTTTT | CASSFAGEMGELFF
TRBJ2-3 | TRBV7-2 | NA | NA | TGTGCCAGCACCAGCACAGATACGCAGTATTTT | CASTSTDTQYF
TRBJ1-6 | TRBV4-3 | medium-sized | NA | TGCGCCAGCAGCCAAGACCGTAGGTCCTATAATTCACCCCTCCACTTT | CASSQDRRSYNSPLHF
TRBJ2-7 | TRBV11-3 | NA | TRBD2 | TGTGCCAGCAGCACCCGGACTAGCGGGGGGGTCCAACCCTACGAGCAGTACTTC | CASSTRTSGGVQPYEQYF
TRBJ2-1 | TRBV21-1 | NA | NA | TGTGCCAGCAGCAAGGGGGGGATGGGCAATGAGCAGTTCTTC | CASSKGGMGNEQFF
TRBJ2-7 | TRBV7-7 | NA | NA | TGTGCCAGCAGCTTAGGTACCGATCAAGGGATATACGAGCAGTACTTC | CASSLGTDQGIYEQYF
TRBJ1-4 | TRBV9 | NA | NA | TGTGCCAGCAGCGTAGCCCCGGAAAATGAAAAACTGTTTTTT | CASSVAPENEKLFF
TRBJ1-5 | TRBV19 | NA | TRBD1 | TGTGCCAGTTCGGGACAGTTGTATCAGCCCCAGCATTTT | CASSGQLYQPQHF
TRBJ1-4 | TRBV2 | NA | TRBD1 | TGTGCCAGCGGAAGAGGGGGCATAGCTAATGAAAAACTGTTTTTT | CASGRGGIANEKLFF
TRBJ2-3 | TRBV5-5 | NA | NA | TGTGCCAGCAGCGCGGCAGGGAGGCTCACAGATACGCAGTATTTT | CASSAAGRLTDTQYF
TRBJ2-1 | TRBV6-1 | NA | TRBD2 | TGTGCCAGCAGTGCCCGAGGTAGCGGGGTCAGGGGTGAGCAGTTCTTC | CASSARGSGVRGEQFF
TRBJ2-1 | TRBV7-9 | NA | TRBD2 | TGTGCCAGCAGCCCCTTCGGGCGGGGGGGTTTCAATGAGCAGTTCTTC | CASSPFGRGGFNEQFF
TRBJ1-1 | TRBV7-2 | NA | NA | TGTGCCAGCAGCTTACACCAGGGCGTAAGGATGAACACTGAAGCTTTCTTT | CASSLHQGVRMNTEAFF
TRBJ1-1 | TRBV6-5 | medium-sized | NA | TGTGCCAGCAGTTACGTAAGGGAGAACACTGAAGCTTTCTTT | CASSYVRENTEAFF